This TCR beta chain was recovered during a study of blood T cell repertoires in COVID-19. Deletions cut 0 bases from V and 5 bases from J, with 7 bases between. The V gene's germline CDR1 is LGHDT and CDR2 YNNKEL (reference sequence). The CDR3 has 14 amino acids. Assay: immunoSEQ multiplex PCR; the TCRdb copy retains only in-frame clones and omits some. The table has 100,000 to 150,000 clones, 70% to 90% seen once. The TCR comes from an older man with active COVID-19. The chain joins TRBV3-1 (or the pseudogene TRBV3-2) to TRBJ1-4; D is ambiguous. Sequenced: peripheral blood. CDR3 sequence: CASSQDPGNEKLFF. CDR3 nucleotide sequence: TGTGCCAGCAGCCAAGACCCCGGGAATGAAAAACTGTTTTTT.